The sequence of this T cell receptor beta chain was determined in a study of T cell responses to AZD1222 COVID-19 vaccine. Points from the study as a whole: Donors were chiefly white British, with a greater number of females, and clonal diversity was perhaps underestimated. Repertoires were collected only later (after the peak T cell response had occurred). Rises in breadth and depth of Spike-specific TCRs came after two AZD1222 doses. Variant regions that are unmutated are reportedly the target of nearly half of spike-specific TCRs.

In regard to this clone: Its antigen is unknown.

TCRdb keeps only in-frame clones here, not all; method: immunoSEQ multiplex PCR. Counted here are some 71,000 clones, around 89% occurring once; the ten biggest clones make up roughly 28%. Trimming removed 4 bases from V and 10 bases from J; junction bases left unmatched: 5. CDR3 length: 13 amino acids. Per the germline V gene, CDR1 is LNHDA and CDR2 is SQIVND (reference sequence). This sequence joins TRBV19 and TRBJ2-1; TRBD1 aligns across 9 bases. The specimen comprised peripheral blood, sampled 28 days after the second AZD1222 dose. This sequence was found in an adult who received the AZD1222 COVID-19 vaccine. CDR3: CASSRTGGVEQFF. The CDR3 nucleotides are TGTGCCAGTAGTAGAACAGGGGGCGTGGAGCAGTTCTTC.